The 11 T cell receptor beta chains presented below share a single source sample, sequenced in a study of CD4 T cells in relation to SARS-CoV-2 and coronaviruses. Their recognized antigens are unknown. TCRdb's table, derived via immunoSEQ multiplex PCR, lists solely in-frame clones and lacks some. The sample holds around 45,000 clones, roughly 87% seen once. Sequenced sample: naive CD4+ T cells from PBMCs, cultured in vitro. As for subset: naive CD4+ T cells isolated by negative enrichment. The receptor source for this set is an adult with COVID-19.

The chain links TRBV6-5 to TRBJ2-5, with 7 bases that match TRBD1. Per the germline V gene, CDR1 is MNHEY and CDR2 is SVGAGI. After removal of 3 bases from V and 4 bases from J, the junction contained 8 bases not matched to a gene. The CDR3 length is 15 residues. DNA for the CDR3: TGTGCCAGCAGTTATAGAGGGGCAGGGGGAGAGACCCAGTACTTC. It is translated as CASSYRGAGGETQYF.

The chain employs TRBV5-4 and TRBJ2-6; 11 bases are a match to TRBD1. The CDR3 has 18 amino acids. V lost 3 bases, J lost 2 bases, and 7 bases stayed unmatched. CDR1 is SGHNT and CDR2 is YYREEE in the germline V gene (reference sequence). The CDR3 bases are TGTGCCAGCAGCTCGAGGACAGGGGGCTATACTGGGGCCAACGTCCTGACTTTC. Amino acid sequence: CASSSRTGGYTGANVLTF.

This clone showed up just once. The chain links TRBV19 to TRBJ1-2; 7 bases map to TRBD1. J lost 2 bases, V lost 5 bases, and 8 bases had no gene match. The CDR3 contains 15 residues. Germline lookup yields CDR1 LNHDA and CDR2 SQIVND (reference sequence). The chain's CDR3 is CASSLQGFPNYGYTF. CDR3 in DNA: TGTGCCAGTAGTCTACAGGGGTTTCCCAACTATGGCTACACCTTC.

This chain joins TRBV20-1 and TRBJ1-5; unclear D gene. Trimming left V 3 bases short and J 7 bases short, with 19 bases between. The CDR3 extends over 15 amino acids. Germline CDR1 reads DFQATT; CDR2 reads SNEGSKA (reference sequence). In DNA, the CDR3 is TGCAGTGCTAGTTCGGTAGTGGAGAGGAAACAGCCCCAGCATTTT. Translation gives CSASSVVERKQPQHF.

The V and J genes are TRBV7-9 and TRBJ2-1, with a possible D match to TRBD2 (5 bases). CDR3 size: 15 residues. V lost 1 base and J 7 bases, leaving 14 bases between the germline ends. Germline loops: CDR1 SEHNR, CDR2 FQNEAQ (reference sequence). The CDR3 nucleotides are TGTGCCAGCAGCTTAGAAGCGGTACAATTAAATGAGCAGTTCTTC. This encodes CASSLEAVQLNEQFF. Combining the CDR3 with reference TRBV7-9 and TRBJ2-1 gives the whole variable domain DTGVSQNPRHKITKRGQNVTFRCDPISEHNRLYWYRQTLGQGPEFLTYFQNEAQLEKSRLLSDRFSAERPKGSFSTLEIQRTEQGDSAMYLCASSLEAVQLNEQFFGPGTRLTVL.

This clone was counted once. The chain joins TRBV4-1 to TRBJ2-1; TRBD2 agrees at 13 bases. The junction had 7 bases not matched to a gene; V was cut back by 2 bases and J by 9 bases. The CDR3 is 16 residues long. CDR1 is MGHRA and CDR2 is YSYEKL in the germline V gene. CDR3 protein: CASSQLGLAGVGEQFF. CDR3 sequence (DNA): TGCGCCAGCAGCCAACTTGGACTAGCGGGAGTCGGTGAGCAGTTCTTC.

This clone was picked up a small number of times. Mismatch with germline at one junction end may stem from a read error. This chain connects TRBV4-1 to TRBJ2-7; 8 bases align to TRBD1. The germline V gene has CDR1 MGHRA and CDR2 YSYEKL. This CDR3 has 17 amino acids. The CDR3 spells CASSQGLRRTGSSEQYF. The CDR3 DNA is TGCGCCAGCAGCCAAGGGCTTAGGAGGACAGGGTCCTCCGAGCAGTACTTC.

The J gene is TRBJ1-4, the V gene TRBV5-1; D is uncertain. V gave up 5 bases and J gave up 2 bases, with 10 bases separating them. The CDR3 totals 14 residues. Germline CDR1 is SGHRS and CDR2 is YFSETQ. The DNA of the CDR3 is TGCGCCAGCAGTTCAGACACTACTAATGAAAAACTGTTTTTT. It is translated as CASSSDTTNEKLFF.

Turning to this clone: Its ends do not fully match the called genes, so a read error is possible. The rearrangement links TRBV11-3 to TRBJ2-1; 10 positions agree with TRBD2. The CDR3 contains 14 residues. Germline CDR1 reads SGHNT; CDR2 reads YENEEA. The chain's CDR3 is CASSFSSGSNVQFF. The CDR3 DNA sequence: TGTGCCAGCAGCTTTTCTAGCGGGAGTAATGTGCAGTTCTTC. Based on the CDR3 plus reference TRBV11-3 and TRBJ2-1, the full variable domain is EAGVVQSPRYKIIEKKQPVAFWCNPISGHNTLYWYLQNLGQGPELLIRYENEEAVDDSQLPKDRFSAERLKGVDSTLKIQPAELGDSAVYLCASSFSSGSNVQFFGPGTRLTVL.

In its sample, this clone was seen once. The genes are TRBV29-1 and TRBJ1-1, with 9 bases fitting TRBD1. Germline V lookup: CDR1 SQVTM, CDR2 ANQGSEA. The CDR3 loop spans 16 amino acids. J gave up 3 bases and V 4 bases, and 12 bases lay outside the gene matches. The CDR3 is CSVATGGSEPDTEAFF. The CDR3 region has the DNA TGCAGCGTTGCTACAGGGGGCTCCGAGCCGGACACTGAAGCTTTCTTT.

This clone was detected a few times. The rearrangement links TRBV5-1 to TRBJ2-3, with 9 bases identical to TRBD2. CDR1 and CDR2 (germline): SGHRS, YFSETQ. The CDR3 has 16 residues. Germline trimming cut 0 bases from V and 4 bases from J; bases unmatched to any gene: 6. The CDR3 DNA reads TGCGCCAGCAGCTTGGGTCTAGCGGGATCCGCAGATACGCAGTATTTT. This codes for CASSLGLAGSADTQYF.